This TCR beta chain was captured in a study of CD8+ T cells in alopecia areata. At the level of the study: It was 6 to 18 months of tofacitinib, and then there were 6 months off drug. Study-level findings and limits: Among patients, TCR sharing was less clear than in mice, a difference possibly due in part to HLA diversity in the patient population.

TCR sequencing used cDNA made by reverse transcription of extracted RNA. The table came from immunoSEQ multiplex PCR; TCRdb's copy has only in-frame clones and leaves some out. The repertoire holds about 140,000 clones, with about 59% as singletons. Noted treatment: oral pan-JAK inhibitor, 5-10 mg twice daily. Lesional scalp punch biopsies and peripheral blood were collected from alopecia areata patients. CDR3 length equals 14 residues. In germline, CDR1 is LNHDA, CDR2 SQIVND (reference sequence). J lost 5 bases, V lost 5 bases, and 4 bases had no gene match. This clone was found a few times. Its antigen is not identified.

The genes are TRBV19 and TRBJ2-7, with 12 bases lining up with TRBD2. This clonotype was obtained from a human donor with alopecia areata. The source was CD8+ T cells sorted from blood, collected at week 4, from a patient treated with tofacitinib. This chain's CDR3 is CASSAGLAGNEQYF. CDR3 DNA sequence: TGTGCCAGTAGTGCCGGACTAGCGGGGAACGAGCAGTACTTC. The full variable domain, in which reference TRBV19 and TRBJ2-7 provide the parts outside the CDR3, is DGGITQSPKYLFRKEGQNVTLSCEQNLNHDAMYWYRQDPGQGLRLIYYSQIVNDFQKGDIAEGYSVSREKKESFPLTVTSAQKNPTAFYLCASSAGLAGNEQYFGPGTRLTVT.